What follows are 16 T cell receptor beta chains derived from one specimen sequenced in a study of blood T cells in healthy people across ages. Sample-barcoded 5' priming and a J-beta primer mix drove a second PCR of roughly 7 to 11 cycles. TCRdb redid the calling of the 5' RACE reads with MiXCR, one entry per CDR3 protein. The sample yields around 1.1 million distinct CDR3 sequences, around two fifths seen once. Sequences were obtained from blood. The receptors were gathered from a man between 18 and 29 years old in good health.

The chain joins TRBV6-6 to TRBJ1-5; D not resolved. This CDR3 region has 16 residues. V lost 2 bases and J 6 bases, leaving 17 bases between the germline ends. Germline V gives CDR1 MNHNY, CDR2 SVGAGI (reference sequence). The CDR3 bases are TGTGCCAGCAGTTACCAACCGGACTGGGCAGCTCAGCCCCAGCATTTT. It specifies CASSYQPDWAAQPQHF.

This chain connects TRBV6-2 or TRBV6-3 to TRBJ2-1, with D maybe TRBD2 (6 bases). Trimming removed 5 bases from V and 7 bases from J, with 12 bases in between. Germline V gives CDR1 MNHEY, CDR2 SVGEGT. The CDR3 totals 13 residues. The CDR3: CASSDGGINEQFF. The CDR3, as DNA: TGTGCCAGCAGTGATGGAGGGATTAATGAGCAGTTCTTC.

This clonotype was observed a few times. The chain is built from TRBV9 and TRBJ2-1; D unresolved. V was pared by 3 bases and J by 0 bases, with 13 bases between. The CDR3 consists of 16 residues. Germline CDR1 reads SGDLS; CDR2 reads YYNGEE. Here the CDR3 DNA reads TGTGCCAGCAGCGCAAGACTGGGTAGCTCCTACAATGAGCAGTTCTTC. It translates to CASSARLGSSYNEQFF.

The CDR3 DNA follows: TGCAGCGTTGAAGATGTGTACAACTATGGCTACACCTTC. Translation: CSVEDVYNYGYTF. The gene calls are TRBV29-1 and TRBJ1-2; D is uncertain. Germline V lookup: CDR1 SQVTM, CDR2 ANQGSEA. The CDR3 loop spans 13 amino acids. V was pared by 0 bases and J by 2 bases, with 7 bases between.

The chain combines TRBV10-3 with TRBJ2-2; D is uncertain. Germline V CDR1 and CDR2: ENHRY, SYGVKD. The CDR3 is 14 residues long. V was clipped by 0 bases and J by 4 bases, with 6 bases between them. The CDR3 loop reads CAISESTSTGELFF. DNA for the CDR3: TGTGCCATCAGTGAGTCGACCTCCACCGGGGAGCTGTTTTTT.

The chain is built from TRBV12-3 or TRBV12-4 and TRBJ2-1; D might be TRBD1 (6 bases). The CDR3 is 12 amino acids. Trimming pared 7 bases from V and 13 bases from J, leaving 17 bases between. CDR3 sequence (DNA): TGTGCCAGCAATTTTGAGGGGGAGACCCAGTTCTTC. Its translation: CASNFEGETQFF.

J is TRBJ2-6 and V is TRBV4-1; no definite D call. Germline V gene sequence: CDR1 MGHRA, CDR2 YSYEKL. The CDR3 is 14 residues long. The germline V and J ends were trimmed by 4 bases and 2 bases, with 6 bases remaining between them. The CDR3 loop is CASSLYAGANVLTF. CDR3 DNA sequence: TGCGCCAGCAGCCTATATGCTGGGGCCAACGTCCTGACTTTC.

The chain couples TRBV12-3 or TRBV12-4 to TRBJ1-2; 11 bases are shared with TRBD1. This CDR3 contains 14 residues. Trimming took 7 bases from V and 5 from J; bases not matched to a gene: 6. Written as DNA, the CDR3 is TGTGCCAGCACCCTCGGGACAGGGGGGTATGGCTACACCTTC. It translates to CASTLGTGGYGYTF.

This clonotype was recorded only once. The chain has TRBV20-1 and TRBJ2-7, with a possible D match to TRBD1 (6 bases). The CDR3 has 15 residues. V was clipped by 3 bases and J by 3 bases, with 18 bases between them. The germline CDR1 and CDR2 sequences are DFQATT and SNEGSKA (reference sequence). CDR3 DNA sequence: TGCAGTGCTAGCCAGTCCAGGGGACCCTACTACGAGCAGTACTTC. The encoded protein is CSASQSRGPYYEQYF.

This chain joins TRBV7-6 and TRBJ2-4; D gene uncertain. Trimming left V 1 base short and J 4 bases short, with 8 bases between. The CDR3 is made up of 14 amino acids. Germline loops: CDR1 SGHVS, CDR2 FNYEAQ. The CDR3: CASSLGAEKNIQYF. As DNA, the CDR3 is TGTGCCAGCAGCTTAGGGGCGGAGAAAAACATTCAGTACTTC.

This CDR3 is CASSLDQDGKYF. For the CDR3, the DNA is TGCGCCAGCAGCTTGGATCAGGACGGCAAGTACTTC. The chain couples TRBV5-1 to TRBJ2-7; D gene unclear. Germline loops: CDR1 SGHRS, CDR2 YFSETQ. This CDR3 is built from 12 residues. V gave up 0 bases and J gave up 11 bases, with 12 bases separating them.

The table lists this clonotype with many counts. The genes are TRBV2 and TRBJ1-2; 7 nucleotides agree with TRBD1. CDR3 length equals 14 residues. J lost 5 bases, V lost 5 bases, and 8 bases had no gene match. Per germline, CDR1 SNHLY and CDR2 FYNNEI. The CDR3 is CASSLQTGSYGYTF. The CDR3, as DNA: TGTGCCAGCAGTCTGCAGACAGGGTCATATGGCTACACCTTC.

This clonotype has ten or more counts. V usage is TRBV6-2 or TRBV6-3 and J usage is TRBJ2-1; the match to TRBD2 covers 7 bases. CDR1 and CDR2 from the germline V gene are MNHEY and SVGEGT. Trimming took 0 bases from V and 6 from J; bases not matched to a gene: 8. The CDR3 totals 16 residues. Here the CDR3 reads CASSYSAGERFNEQFF. The CDR3 DNA follows: TGTGCCAGCAGTTACTCGGCGGGGGAACGATTCAATGAGCAGTTCTTC.

The chain couples TRBV12-3 or TRBV12-4 to TRBJ2-7; D tentatively fits TRBD1 or TRBD2 (5 bases each). V was shortened by 3 bases and J by 3 bases, with 12 bases between the two germline ends. The CDR3 has 14 amino acids. CDR3 region: CASSFFGGIYEQYF. The DNA of the CDR3 is TGTGCCAGCAGTTTTTTTGGGGGAATCTACGAGCAGTACTTC.

The gene calls are TRBV12-3 or TRBV12-4 and TRBJ2-3; D assignment may be TRBD1 or TRBD2 (5 bases each). There are 16 residues in the CDR3. V lost 2 bases and J lost 4, with 16 bases in between. The CDR3: CASSLSRNGAPDTQYF. For the CDR3, the DNA is TGTGCCAGCAGTTTAAGTAGGAACGGGGCCCCAGATACGCAGTATTTT.

This clonotype was seen more than once but under ten times. The V call is TRBV20-1, the J call TRBJ2-3; 8 nucleotides line up with TRBD2. The CDR3 runs to 13 residues. Germline CDR1 and CDR2: DFQATT and SNEGSKA (reference sequence). CDR3: CSLREGGADTQYF. DNA for the CDR3: TGCAGCCTCCGGGAGGGGGGGGCAGATACGCAGTATTTT.